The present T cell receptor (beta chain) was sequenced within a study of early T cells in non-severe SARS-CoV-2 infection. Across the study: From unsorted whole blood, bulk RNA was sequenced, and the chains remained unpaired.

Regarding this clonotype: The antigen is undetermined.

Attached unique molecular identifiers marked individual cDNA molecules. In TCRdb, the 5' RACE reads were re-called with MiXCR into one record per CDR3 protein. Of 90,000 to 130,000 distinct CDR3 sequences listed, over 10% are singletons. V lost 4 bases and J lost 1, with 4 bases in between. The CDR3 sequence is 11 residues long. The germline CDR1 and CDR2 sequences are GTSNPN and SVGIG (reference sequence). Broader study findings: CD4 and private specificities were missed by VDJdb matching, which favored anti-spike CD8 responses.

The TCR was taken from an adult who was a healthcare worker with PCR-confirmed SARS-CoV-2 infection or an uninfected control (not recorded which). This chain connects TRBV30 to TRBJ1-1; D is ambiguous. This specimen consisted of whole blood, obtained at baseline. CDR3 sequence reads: CAWNRNTEAFF. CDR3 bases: TGTGCCTGGAACAGGAACACTGAAGCTTTCTTT.